This T cell receptor beta chain was sequenced during a study of cytomegalovirus exposure and HLA in healthy donors. Study-level results: Prediction of most subjects' HLA-A and HLA-B alleles by TCR beta sequences was reportedly accurate. Later on, an analysis tied approximately 17,000 TCR beta sequences to HLA alleles at 0.05 false discovery rate.

Concerning this clone itself: The antigen is not known.

Vbeta (60) and Jbeta (13) primers were used in the PCR. Measured with immunoSEQ multiplex PCR; TCRdb has only the in-frame clones, and not every one. The table includes about 130,000 clones, roughly 76% detected once. CDR3 length: 16 residues. CDR1 is KGHSH, CDR2 LQKENI, per germline. Trimming cost V 3 bases and J 3 bases; bases outside gene matches: 7. The material sequenced was PBMCs. J is TRBJ2-3 and V is TRBV18, with 9 bases aligning to TRBD2. The TCR originated in a woman aged 60 to 75 in good health and CMV-seropositive. The CDR3 sequence: CASSPLAGAKTDTQYF. The DNA of the CDR3 is TGTGCCAGCTCACCTTTAGCGGGAGCAAAAACAGATACGCAGTATTTT.